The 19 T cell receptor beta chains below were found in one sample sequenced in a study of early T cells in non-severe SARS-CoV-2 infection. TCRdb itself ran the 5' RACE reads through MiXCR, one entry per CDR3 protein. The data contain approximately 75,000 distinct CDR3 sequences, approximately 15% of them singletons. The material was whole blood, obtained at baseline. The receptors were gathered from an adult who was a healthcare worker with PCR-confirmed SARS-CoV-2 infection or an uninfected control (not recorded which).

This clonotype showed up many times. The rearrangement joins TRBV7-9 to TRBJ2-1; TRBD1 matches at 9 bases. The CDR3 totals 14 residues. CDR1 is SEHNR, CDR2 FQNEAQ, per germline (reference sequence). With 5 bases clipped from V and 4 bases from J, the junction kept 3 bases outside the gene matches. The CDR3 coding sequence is TGTGCCAGCAGCCGGACAGGGGAATACAATGAGCAGTTCTTC. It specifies CASSRTGEYNEQFF.

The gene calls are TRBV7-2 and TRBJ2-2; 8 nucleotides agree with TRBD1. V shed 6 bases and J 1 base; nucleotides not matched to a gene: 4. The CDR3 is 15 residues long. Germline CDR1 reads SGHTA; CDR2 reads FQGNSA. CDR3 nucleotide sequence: TGTGCCAGCAGAACCGGACAGGGGAACACCGGGGAGCTGTTTTTT. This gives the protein CASRTGQGNTGELFF.

The CDR3 protein is CASSPSSGGTLNTEAFF. The CDR3 bases are TGTGCCAGCAGCCCTAGCTCCGGTGGGACCCTGAACACTGAAGCTTTCTTT. The chain uses TRBV7-3 and TRBJ1-1; weak D call: TRBD1 (5 bases). Germline CDR1 and CDR2: SGHTA and FQGTGA. CDR3 length: 17 amino acids. Trimming cost V 5 bases and J 0 bases, with 19 bases left between them.

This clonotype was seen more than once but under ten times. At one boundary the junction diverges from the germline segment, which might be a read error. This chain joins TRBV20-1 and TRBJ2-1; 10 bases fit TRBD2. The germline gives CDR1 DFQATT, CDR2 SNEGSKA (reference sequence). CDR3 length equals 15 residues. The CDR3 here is CSSRISGRTYNEQFF. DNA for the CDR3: TGCAGTTCTAGGATTAGCGGGAGGACCTACAATGAGCAGTTCTTC.

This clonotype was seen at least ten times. In DNA, the CDR3 is TGCAGTGCTAAAAATCCGCTAGCGGTTTACGAGCAGTACTTC. This codes for CSAKNPLAVYEQYF. This chain uses TRBV20-1 with TRBJ2-7, with 7 bases aligning to TRBD2. This CDR3 has 14 amino acids. Germline loops: CDR1 DFQATT, CDR2 SNEGSKA (reference sequence). The V segment lost 4 bases and the J segment 4 bases; nucleotides outside the gene matches: 10.

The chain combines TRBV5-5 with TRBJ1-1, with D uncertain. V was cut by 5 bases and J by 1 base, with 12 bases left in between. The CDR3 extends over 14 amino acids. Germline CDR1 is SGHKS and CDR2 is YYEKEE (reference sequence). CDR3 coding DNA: TGTGCCAGCAGTCGTCATGCGGAGAACACTGAAGCTTTCTTT. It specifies CASSRHAENTEAFF.

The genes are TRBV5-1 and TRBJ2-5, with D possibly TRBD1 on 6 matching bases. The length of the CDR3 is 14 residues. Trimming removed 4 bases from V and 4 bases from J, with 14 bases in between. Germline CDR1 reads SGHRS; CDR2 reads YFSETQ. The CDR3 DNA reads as TGCGCCAGCAGCGGGGGCTCCCTGGGAGAGACCCAGTACTTC. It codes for CASSGGSLGETQYF.

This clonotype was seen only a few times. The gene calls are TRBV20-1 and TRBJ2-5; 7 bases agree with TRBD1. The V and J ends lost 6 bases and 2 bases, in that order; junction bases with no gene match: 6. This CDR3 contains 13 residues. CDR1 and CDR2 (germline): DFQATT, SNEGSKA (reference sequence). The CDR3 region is CSALDRAQETQYF. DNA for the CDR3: TGCAGTGCATTAGACAGGGCACAAGAGACCCAGTACTTC.

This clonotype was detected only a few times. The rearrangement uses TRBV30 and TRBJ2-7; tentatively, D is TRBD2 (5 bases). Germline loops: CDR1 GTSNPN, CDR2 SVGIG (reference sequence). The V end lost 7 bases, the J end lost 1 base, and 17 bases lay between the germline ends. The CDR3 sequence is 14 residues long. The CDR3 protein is CASTLAGRSYEQYF. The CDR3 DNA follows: TGTGCCTCCACCCTAGCCGGGCGGTCCTACGAGCAGTACTTC.

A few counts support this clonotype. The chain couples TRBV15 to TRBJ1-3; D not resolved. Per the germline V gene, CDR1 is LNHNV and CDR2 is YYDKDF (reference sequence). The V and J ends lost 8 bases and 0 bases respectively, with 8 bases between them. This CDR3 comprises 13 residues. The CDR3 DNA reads TGTGCCACCCCACAGAGCTCTGGAAACACCATATATTTT. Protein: CATPQSSGNTIYF.

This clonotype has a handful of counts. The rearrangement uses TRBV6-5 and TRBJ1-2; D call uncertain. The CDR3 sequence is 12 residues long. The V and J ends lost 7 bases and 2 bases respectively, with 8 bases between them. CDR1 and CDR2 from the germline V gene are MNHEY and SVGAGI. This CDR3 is CASMQENYGYTF. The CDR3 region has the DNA TGTGCCAGCATGCAGGAGAACTATGGCTACACCTTC.

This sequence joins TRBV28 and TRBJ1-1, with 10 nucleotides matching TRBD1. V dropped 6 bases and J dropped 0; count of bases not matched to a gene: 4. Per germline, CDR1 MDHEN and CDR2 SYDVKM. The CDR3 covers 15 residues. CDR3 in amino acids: CASRTGGPLNTEAFF. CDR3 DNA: TGTGCCAGCAGGACAGGGGGCCCTTTGAACACTGAAGCTTTCTTT.

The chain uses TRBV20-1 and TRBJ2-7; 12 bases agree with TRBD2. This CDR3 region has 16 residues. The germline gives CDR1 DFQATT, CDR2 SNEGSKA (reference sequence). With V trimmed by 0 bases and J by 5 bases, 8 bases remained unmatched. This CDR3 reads CSARDYPGLAGHEQYF. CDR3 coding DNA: TGCAGTGCTAGAGATTACCCGGGACTAGCGGGCCACGAGCAGTACTTC.

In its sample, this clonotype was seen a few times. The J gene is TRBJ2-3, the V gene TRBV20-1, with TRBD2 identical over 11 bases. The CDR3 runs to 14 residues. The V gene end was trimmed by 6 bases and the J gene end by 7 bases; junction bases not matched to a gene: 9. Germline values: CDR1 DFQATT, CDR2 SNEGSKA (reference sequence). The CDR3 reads CSAFSSGRINTQYF. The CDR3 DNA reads TGCAGTGCCTTTTCTAGCGGGAGGATAAATACGCAGTATTTT.

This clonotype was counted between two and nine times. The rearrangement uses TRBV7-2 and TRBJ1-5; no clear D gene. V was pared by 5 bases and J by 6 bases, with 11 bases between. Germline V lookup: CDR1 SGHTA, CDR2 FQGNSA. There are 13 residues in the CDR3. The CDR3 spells CASSPHGTQPQHF. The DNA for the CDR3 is TGTGCCAGCAGCCCGCATGGAACTCAGCCCCAGCATTTT.

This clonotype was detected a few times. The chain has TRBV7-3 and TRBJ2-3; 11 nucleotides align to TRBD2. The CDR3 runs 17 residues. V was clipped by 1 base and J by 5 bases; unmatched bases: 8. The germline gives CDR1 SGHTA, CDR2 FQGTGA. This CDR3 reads CASSLRPLAGGIDTQYF. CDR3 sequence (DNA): TGTGCCAGCAGCTTAAGACCGCTAGCGGGGGGTATAGATACGCAGTATTTT. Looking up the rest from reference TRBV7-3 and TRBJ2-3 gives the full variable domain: GAGVSQTPSNKVTEKGKYVELRCDPISGHTALYWYRQSLGQGPEFLIYFQGTGAADDSGLPNDRFFAVRPEGSVSTLKIQRTERGDSAVYLCASSLRPLAGGIDTQYFGPGTRLTVL.

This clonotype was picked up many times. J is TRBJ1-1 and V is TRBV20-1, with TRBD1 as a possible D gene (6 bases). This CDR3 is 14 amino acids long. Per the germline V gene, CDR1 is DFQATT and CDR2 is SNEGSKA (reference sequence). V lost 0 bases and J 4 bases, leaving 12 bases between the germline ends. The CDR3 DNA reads TGCAGTGCTAGAGAACAGGGTGGTCCCACTGAAGCTTTCTTT. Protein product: CSAREQGGPTEAFF.

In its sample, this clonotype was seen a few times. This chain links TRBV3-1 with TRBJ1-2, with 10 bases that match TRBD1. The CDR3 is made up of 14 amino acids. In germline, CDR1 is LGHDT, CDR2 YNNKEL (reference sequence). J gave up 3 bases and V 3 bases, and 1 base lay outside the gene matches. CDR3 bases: TGTGCCAGCAGCCAGGACAGGGGGTACTATGGCTACACCTTC. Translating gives CASSQDRGYYGYTF.

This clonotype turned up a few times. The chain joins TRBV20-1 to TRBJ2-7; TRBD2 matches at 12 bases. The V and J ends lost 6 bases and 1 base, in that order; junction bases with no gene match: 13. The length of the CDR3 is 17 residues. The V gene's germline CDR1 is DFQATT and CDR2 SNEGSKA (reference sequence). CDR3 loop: CSARSILAGGGSYEQYF. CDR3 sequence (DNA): TGCAGTGCGCGCTCCATACTAGCGGGAGGTGGTTCCTACGAGCAGTACTTC.